This T cell receptor beta chain was sequenced during a study of blood T cells in healthy people across ages. A second PCR, run for about 7 to 11 cycles, used a sample-barcoded 5' primer plus a J-beta primer mix. TCRdb re-analysed the 5' RACE reads in MiXCR, keeping a single row per CDR3 protein. The data show some 880,000 distinct CDR3 sequences, about 37% seen once. The CDR3 has 16 residues. Germline CDR1 reads SGHRS; CDR2 reads YFSETQ. Unmatched junction bases numbered 7, after V lost 0 bases and J lost 7 bases. Sequences were obtained from blood. This receptor was taken from a man younger than 30 in good health. The chain is built from TRBV5-1 and TRBJ2-1, with 10 bases lining up with TRBD2. For the CDR3, the DNA is TGCGCCAGCAGCTTGGAGCCTAGCGGGGGCGGGAATGAGCAGTTCTTC. Translated: CASSLEPSGGGNEQFF.